This TCR beta chain was captured in a study of blood T cell repertoires in COVID-19. Background on the study: T cells, B-cell-depleted T cells, or PBMCs provided the cDNA or gDNA that served as material.

As processed by the authors: The authors estimated nucleated cell counts from reference gene primer amplification. TCRdb keeps only in-frame clones here, not all; method: immunoSEQ multiplex PCR. V, J and clone size are those of that table, while D and trimming were read from the DNA. The table has 250,000 or so clones, roughly 86% seen once. Seattle-derived patients entered the study during active infection and were followed longitudinally. In germline, CDR1 is SGHNT, CDR2 YYREEE (reference sequence). This CDR3 is 15 amino acids long. Unmatched junction bases numbered 1, after V lost 0 bases and J lost 1 base.

The sample comprised peripheral blood. The chain combines TRBV5-4 with TRBJ2-7, with 10 bases matching TRBD2. This sequence was found in a woman in her sixties with COVID-19, enrolled during active disease. The CDR3 loop is CASSLVSGGSYEQYF. In DNA form, the CDR3 reads TGTGCCAGCAGCTTGGTTAGCGGGGGGTCCTACGAGCAGTACTTC.